These 17 T cell receptor beta chains came from one sample sequenced in a study of naive and memory T cell subsets. Two oligonucleotides, mixed equimolar, formed the beta constant-region primer covering TRBC1 and TRBC2. TCRdb itself ran the UMI-ligation and nested PCR reads through MiXCR, one entry per CDR3 protein. The sample yields about 90,000 distinct CDR3 sequences, about 7% seen once. Sequenced: central memory CD4+ T cells from blood. These receptors were collected from a human donor in good health.

This clonotype came up many times. The rearrangement uses TRBV3-1 and TRBJ1-1; a possible D gene is TRBD1 (6 bases). The germline V gene has CDR1 LGHDT and CDR2 YNNKEL (reference sequence). The ends were cut back, 1 base at V and 11 bases at J, with 14 bases in the middle. The CDR3 is 13 amino acids. The CDR3 region has the DNA TGTGCCAGCAGCCAAGTGGGCAGGGGCATCGCTTTCTTT. Translating it yields CASSQVGRGIAFF.

The chain has TRBV18 and TRBJ2-3; D remains ambiguous. The length of the CDR3 is 16 residues. V dropped 4 bases and J dropped 3 bases, with 17 bases sitting between them. Germline CDR1 KGHSH, CDR2 LQKENI. The CDR3 protein is CASSLYGYTGTDTQYF. The CDR3, as DNA: TGTGCCAGCTCACTTTACGGCTACACCGGGACAGATACGCAGTATTTT.

The chain uses TRBV6-5 and TRBJ2-1, with 9 nucleotides matching TRBD2. The CDR3 is 14 amino acids. The germline gives CDR1 MNHEY, CDR2 SVGAGI. J lost 6 bases, V lost 6 bases, and 6 bases had no gene match. The CDR3 sequence: CASSWAGGVNEQFF. CDR3 DNA: TGTGCCAGCAGCTGGGCGGGAGGGGTCAATGAGCAGTTCTTC.

This clonotype was observed many times. CDR3 loop: CATQGLQETQYF. In DNA form, the CDR3 reads TGTGCCACACAGGGTCTCCAAGAGACCCAGTACTTC. J is TRBJ2-5 and V is TRBV2; D might be TRBD1 (6 bases). Germline lookup yields CDR1 SNHLY and CDR2 FYNNEI. This CDR3 comprises 12 residues. Between the trimmed V and J ends, which lost 10 bases and 1 base, there was a span of 10 bases.

This clonotype was counted only a few times. This rearrangement joins TRBV7-2 to TRBJ2-2; TRBD2 agrees at 7 bases. Germline trimming cut 2 bases from V and 3 bases from J; bases unmatched to any gene: 3. The V gene's germline CDR1 is SGHTA and CDR2 FQGNSA. This CDR3 comprises 15 residues. CDR3 in amino acids: CASSLSAGDTGELFF. The CDR3, as DNA: TGTGCCAGCAGCTTATCGGCGGGGGACACCGGGGAGCTGTTTTTT.

This clonotype appeared many times. The V gene is TRBV30, the J gene TRBJ1-2; 10 bases align to TRBD1. Trimming removed 0 bases from V and 5 bases from J; junction bases left unmatched: 12. Germline CDR1 is GTSNPN and CDR2 is SVGIG (reference sequence). CDR3 length: 17 amino acids. DNA for the CDR3: TGTGCCTGGAGTGTCGGGGACAGGGGTGGATTAGGGTATGGCTACACCTTC. Translating it yields CAWSVGDRGGLGYGYTF.

This clonotype has ten or more counts. V gene TRBV25-1 combines with J gene TRBJ1-4; D not resolved. The CDR3 sequence is 12 residues long. Trimming shortened V by 6 bases and J by 8 bases, and 10 bases separated the two germline ends. Germline CDR1 reads MGHDK; CDR2 reads SYGVNS. CDR3 protein: CASRDHREKLFF. The DNA for the CDR3 is TGTGCCAGCAGGGACCACCGAGAAAAACTGTTTTTT.

This clonotype has a count of ten or more. This rearrangement joins TRBV6-6 to TRBJ2-2; 11 nucleotides align to TRBD2. V was clipped by 8 bases and J by 2 bases; unmatched bases: 10. The CDR3 runs 17 residues. CDR1 is MNHNY and CDR2 is SVGAGI in the germline V gene (reference sequence). The CDR3 here is CASRGIGTSGNTGELFF. In DNA form, the CDR3 reads TGTGCCAGCCGGGGAATCGGGACTAGCGGTAACACCGGGGAGCTGTTTTTT.

With respect to this clonotype: A much larger clonotype is one base distant, so this may be a read error. V gene TRBV4-3 combines with J gene TRBJ1-4; D gene uncertain. Trimming took 4 bases from V and 8 from J, leaving 17 bases between them. The CDR3 runs 15 residues. Germline lookup yields CDR1 LGHNA and CDR2 YSLEER. The CDR3 is CASSPRTKRQEKLFF. CDR3 sequence (DNA): TGCGCCAGCAGCCCCCGGACCAAGAGGCAGGAAAAACTGTTTTTT.

This clonotype was recorded many times. This chain joins TRBV20-1 and TRBJ2-3; TRBD2 agrees at 7 bases. The germline V gene encodes CDR1 DFQATT and CDR2 SNEGSKA (reference sequence). V lost 6 bases and J lost 2; bases outside the gene matches: 8. The CDR3 sequence is 14 residues long. The CDR3, as DNA: TGCAGTGCCGACCCAGCGGGGACCACAGATACGCAGTATTTT. Translation: CSADPAGTTDTQYF.

The J gene is TRBJ2-3, the V gene TRBV20-1; 7 bases are a match to TRBD2. The CDR3 is 15 residues long. With V trimmed by 4 bases and J by 1 base, 8 bases remained unmatched. The V gene's germline CDR1 is DFQATT and CDR2 SNEGSKA (reference sequence). CDR3 in amino acids: CSAIQLADRTDTQYF. The CDR3 nucleotides are TGCAGTGCTATCCAGCTAGCGGACCGCACAGATACGCAGTATTTT.

V usage is TRBV6-2 or TRBV6-3 and J usage is TRBJ1-1, with D unresolved. The germline V gene has CDR1 MNHEY and CDR2 SVGEGT. The CDR3 has 14 residues. The V and J ends lost 5 bases and 1 base respectively, with 11 bases between them. The CDR3, as DNA: TGTGCCAGCAGTAACCACAGAAAGAACACTGAAGCTTTCTTT. Translation gives CASSNHRKNTEAFF.

The gene calls are TRBV20-1 and TRBJ1-1, with D perhaps matching TRBD1 (5 bases). The CDR3 totals 13 residues. Germline loops: CDR1 DFQATT, CDR2 SNEGSKA (reference sequence). V was trimmed by 0 bases and J by 5 bases, leaving 10 bases between them. CDR3 nucleotide sequence: TGCAGTGCTAGAGAACAGGTGGGGACTGAAGCTTTCTTT. Its translation is CSAREQVGTEAFF.

This clonotype was seen ten or more times. The CDR3 DNA follows: TGTGCCAGCAGTTTAACGGGCCTCCCCAATCAGCCCCAGCATTTT. It specifies CASSLTGLPNQPQHF. The V call is TRBV28, the J call TRBJ1-5; D call uncertain. V lost 2 bases and J 3 bases, leaving 11 bases between the germline ends. This CDR3 spans 15 amino acids. Looked up from germline, CDR1 is MDHEN and CDR2 is SYDVKM.

The chain combines TRBV5-6 with TRBJ2-7; TRBD2 might be the D (5 bases). Trimming cost V 4 bases and J 3 bases, with 8 bases left between them. Germline V gene sequence: CDR1 SGHDT, CDR2 YYEEEE. This CDR3 contains 12 residues. CDR3 region: CASSRTDYEQYF. The CDR3 coding sequence is TGTGCCAGCAGCCGGACTGACTACGAGCAGTACTTC.

The rearrangement uses TRBV19 and TRBJ2-1, with unresolved D. The CDR3 is made up of 12 amino acids. The V and J ends lost 5 bases and 5 bases respectively, with 7 bases between them. Per the germline V gene, CDR1 is LNHDA and CDR2 is SQIVND (reference sequence). CDR3 nucleotides: TGTGCCAGTAGTTCACAGAACAATGAGCAGTTCTTC. Translating it yields CASSSQNNEQFF.

This clonotype was seen more than once but under ten times. This chain connects TRBV20-1 to TRBJ1-5; D might be TRBD1 (5 bases). V was clipped by 0 bases and J by 0 bases, with 21 bases between them. CDR3 length equals 19 residues. Germline V gives CDR1 DFQATT, CDR2 SNEGSKA (reference sequence). The CDR3, as DNA: TGCAGTGCTAGAGATCGCTATTCGGGCAGGGTCAATAGCAATCAGCCCCAGCATTTT. As protein: CSARDRYSGRVNSNQPQHF.